This T cell receptor beta chain was observed in a study of cytomegalovirus exposure and HLA in healthy donors. Study as a whole: Prior work identified 95 million to 120 million unique TCR beta sequences in about 179 million T cells.

Whole-study results and caveats: Most TCR sequences proved rare, with some public TCRs found in many donors.

The PCR had 60 Vbeta and 13 Jbeta primers. Produced via immunoSEQ multiplex PCR; TCRdb's table is partial and in-frame only. The table lists under 200,000 clones, about 70% of them singletons. With regard to this clone: The antigen is undetermined.

Germline V gene data show CDR1 as LNHDA and CDR2 as SQIVND (reference sequence). CDR3 size: 14 residues. J was trimmed by 5 bases and V by 4 bases; bases with no gene match: 6. Sequencing was carried out using PBMCs. This sequence joins TRBV19 and TRBJ2-5, with 8 bases matching TRBD1. The receptor was derived from a woman aged 25-40 years in good health and CMV-seronegative. The CDR3 here is CASSTRQGMETQYF. CDR3 coding DNA: TGTGCCAGTAGTACCCGACAGGGGATGGAGACCCAGTACTTC.